These 7 T cell receptor beta chains originate from one sample sequenced in a study of T cells in narcolepsy. Data came from immunoSEQ multiplex PCR; TCRdb stores just in-frame clones and leaves some out. This table holds tens of thousands of clones, over 65% found once. The sample taken for sequencing was memory (CD45RA-) CD4+ T cells from blood. Receptor source: a human donor in good health.

This clone turned up a few times. The V call is TRBV2, the J call TRBJ1-6; D gene ambiguous. CDR1 is SNHLY and CDR2 is FYNNEI in the germline V gene. The CDR3 contains 15 residues. The ends were cut back, 6 bases at V and 0 bases at J, with 9 bases in the middle. The CDR3 loop is CASRQQSSYNSPLHF. The DNA for the CDR3 is TGTGCCAGCAGGCAACAGAGCTCCTATAATTCACCCCTCCACTTT. Looking up the rest from reference TRBV2 and TRBJ1-6 gives the full variable domain: EPEVTQTPSHQVTQMGQEVILRCVPISNHLYFYWYRQILGQKVEFLVSFYNNEISEKSEIFDDQFSVERPDGSNFTLKIRSTKLEDSAMYFCASRQQSSYNSPLHFGNGTRLTVT.

The rearrangement links TRBV6-1 to TRBJ2-3; the D is unclear. The CDR3 sequence is 16 residues long. V was clipped by 3 bases and J by 2 bases, with 15 bases between them. Per germline, CDR1 MNHNS and CDR2 SASEGT. DNA for the CDR3: TGTGCCAGCAGTGATCCTGCCGGGCCCTCCACAGATACGCAGTATTTT. It codes for CASSDPAGPSTDTQYF.

This clone occurred a few times. The chain couples TRBV28 to TRBJ2-7; D might be TRBD2 (6 bases). Germline assignment: CDR1 MDHEN and CDR2 SYDVKM. The CDR3 contains 9 residues. The CDR3 spells CASSPGLQV. The CDR3 nucleotides are TGTGCCAGCAGTCCGGGACTCCAGGTC.

V and J are TRBV25-1 and TRBJ2-2; a possible D gene is TRBD2 (5 bases). The V and J ends lost 7 bases and 1 base respectively, with 10 bases between them. Germline V gene data show CDR1 as MGHDK and CDR2 as SYGVNS. CDR3 length: 14 residues. The CDR3: CASTGVGNTGELFF. The DNA of the CDR3 is TGTGCCAGCACCGGGGTTGGGAACACCGGGGAGCTGTTTTTT.

The chain's CDR3 is CASGRAGYEQYF. CDR3 in DNA: TGTGCCAGCGGTCGCGCAGGGTACGAGCAGTACTTC. The J gene is TRBJ2-7, the V gene TRBV7-8; perhaps TRBD1 as D (5 bases). CDR3 length: 12 amino acids. CDR1 is SGHVS, CDR2 FQNEAQ, per germline. The V end lost 8 bases, the J end lost 4 bases, and 12 bases lay between the germline ends.

This clone has just a few counts. The CDR3 sequence is CASSDFRHQPQHF. In DNA form, the CDR3 reads TGTGCCAGCAGTGATTTCAGGCATCAGCCCCAGCATTTT. V is TRBV6-1 and J is TRBJ1-5, with D unclear. Per the germline V gene, CDR1 is MNHNS and CDR2 is SASEGT. CDR3 length equals 13 residues. The V and J ends lost 3 bases and 5 bases respectively, with 8 bases between them.

With regard to this clone: This is likely a read error, given that the CDR3 carries no conserved phenylalanine or tryptophan at its end. The gene calls are TRBV4-3 and TRBJ1-2, with 8 bases aligning to TRBD1. V was clipped by 0 bases and J by 4 bases; unmatched bases: 13. The germline gives CDR1 LGHNA, CDR2 YSLEER. The CDR3 is 18 residues long. The DNA of the CDR3 is TGCGCCAGCAGCCAAGAGGTCGGAGACAGGGGTGGAGGCTATGGCTACACCTCC. It yields the protein CASSQEVGDRGGGYGYTS.